A selection of T cell receptor beta chains follows, all from one sample in a study of cytomegalovirus exposure and HLA in healthy donors. Clones were sequenced by immunoSEQ multiplex PCR, and TCRdb holds only the in-frame ones, with some missing. The table shows about 200,000 clones, with 75% to 90% occurring only once. Material: PBMCs. The receptors shown here come from a woman in her forties or fifties in good health and CMV-seropositive. Both conserved end residues are part of each CDR3. The order of the fields is V gene, J gene, clone size, D gene, CDR3 protein, CDR3 DNA. A D gene is named only where the DNA matches it firmly. A clone size is listed for some rows: how often the clone was seen (once, few, many), or a class if it is expanded.

TRBV19,TRBJ1-5,-,TRBD1,CAVGDRSNQPQHF,TGTGCTGTTGGGGACAGGAGTAATCAGCCCCAGCATTTT
TRBV28,TRBJ1-1,-,TRBD1,CASSSPGQLNTEAFF,TGTGCCAGCAGTTCGCCGGGACAGCTGAACACTGAAGCTTTCTTT
TRBV18,TRBJ2-5,few,-,CASKGGETQYF,TGTGCCTCTAAAGGCGGGGAGACCCAGTACTTC
TRBV6-1,TRBJ1-4,-,TRBD1,CASSPATGARQKLFF,TGTGCCAGCAGTCCTGCGACAGGGGCTCGACAAAAACTGTTTTTT
TRBV4-1,TRBJ1-6,-,-,CASTRGRVDSPLHF,TGCGCCAGCACCCGAGGCCGGGTTGATTCACCCCTCCACTTT
TRBV11-2,TRBJ2-6,-,-,CASSSQGSGANVLTF,TGTGCCAGCAGCTCTCAGGGCTCTGGGGCCAACGTCCTGACTTTC
TRBV5-4,TRBJ1-1,-,-,CASSFDASSRTEAFF,TGTGCCAGCAGCTTTGATGCCAGCAGCAGGACTGAAGCTTTCTTT
TRBV6-5,TRBJ1-2,once,TRBD1,CASRWTGSSGYTF,TGTGCCAGCAGATGGACAGGATCTAGTGGCTACACCTTC
TRBV15,TRBJ1-5,-,-,CATSTGGSGQPQHF,TGTGCCACCAGTACGGGGGGGTCCGGTCAGCCCCAGCATTTT
TRBV2,TRBJ2-3,once,TRBD1,CASRGQGNTDTQYF,TGTGCCAGCCGGGGACAGGGGAACACAGATACGCAGTATTTT
TRBV4-3,TRBJ2-7,-,TRBD1,CASSQDGTDYEQYF,TGCGCCAGCAGCCAAGATGGGACAGACTACGAGCAGTACTTC
TRBV19,TRBJ2-2,-,TRBD2,CASRSGGASGELFF,TGTGCCAGTAGAAGCGGGGGGGCATCCGGGGAGCTGTTTTTT
TRBV14,TRBJ2-7,-,-,CASSPSRVSYEQYF,TGTGCCAGCAGCCCGAGCAGGGTTTCCTACGAGCAGTACTTC
TRBV28,TRBJ2-1,-,-,CASSSPVRDTSYNEQFF,TGTGCCAGCAGTAGCCCAGTCCGGGACACATCCTACAATGAGCAGTTCTTC
TRBV7-2,TRBJ1-2,-,-,CASSLGAPYGYTF,TGTGCCAGCAGCTTAGGTGCGCCATATGGCTACACCTTC
TRBV10-3,TRBJ2-1,-,TRBD2,CAISSAPGLGGDEQFF,TGTGCCATCAGTTCCGCGCCGGGTCTGGGGGGGGATGAGCAGTTCTTC
TRBV6-6,TRBJ2-1,-,TRBD2,CASSYPSGGPNEQFF,TGTGCCAGCAGTTACCCTAGCGGGGGGCCCAATGAGCAGTTCTTC
TRBV28,TRBJ2-1,-,TRBD1,CASSGQGLSIYEQFF,TGTGCCAGCAGTGGACAGGGGCTCTCCATCTATGAGCAGTTCTTC
TRBV6-5,TRBJ2-5,once,TRBD2,CASSQNGGSGVYF,TGTGCCAGCAGTCAAAACGGTGGTAGCGGGGTGTACTTC
TRBV5-6,TRBJ2-1,-,-,CASSLIMRGLNVEQFF,TGTGCCAGCAGCTTGATCATGCGGGGGCTAAATGTAGAGCAGTTCTTC
TRBV5-5,TRBJ2-7,-,TRBD1,CASSGDRDEQYF,TGTGCCAGCAGCGGTGACAGGGACGAGCAGTACTTC
TRBV10-3,TRBJ2-7,-,TRBD1,CAISGPGQGNSYEQYF,TGTGCCATCAGTGGACCGGGACAGGGTAACTCCTACGAGCAGTACTTC
TRBV2,TRBJ1-5,-,TRBD1,CASSERGLNSNQPQHF,TGTGCCAGCAGTGAGAGGGGGCTGAATAGCAATCAGCCCCAGCATTTT
TRBV6-6,TRBJ2-7,-,-,CASSKLGNLGYEQYF,TGTGCCAGCAGTAAGCTAGGCAACCTCGGCTACGAGCAGTACTTC
TRBV5-1,TRBJ2-7,once,TRBD1,CASSLEGAGYEQYF,TGCGCCAGCAGCTTGGAGGGGGCCGGCTACGAGCAGTACTTC
TRBV11-2,TRBJ1-2,-,TRBD1,CASSPFRQDRWGNYGYTF,TGTGCCAGCAGCCCGTTTCGACAGGACAGGTGGGGGAACTATGGCTACACCTTC
TRBV4-3,TRBJ1-5,-,-,CASSQDLVAGNQPQHF,TGCGCCAGCAGCCAAGATTTGGTGGCGGGCAATCAGCCCCAGCATTTT
TRBV7-9,TRBJ1-1,-,-,CASSSQSGQLFEAFF,TGTGCCAGCAGCTCCCAATCGGGACAACTTTTTGAAGCTTTCTTT
TRBV10-2,TRBJ1-2,-,-,CASSEAFASYTF,TGCGCCAGCAGTGAGGCCTTCGCGAGCTACACCTTC
TRBV18,TRBJ1-1,-,-,CASSSRALDTEAFF,TGTGCCAGCTCATCGAGGGCATTGGACACTGAAGCTTTCTTT
TRBV6-5,TRBJ2-3,-,TRBD2,CASSYSGGGTDTQYF,TGTGCCAGCAGCTATAGCGGGGGGGGCACAGATACGCAGTATTTT
TRBV5-6,TRBJ1-1,-,-,CASSLVDSSLNTEAFF,TGTGCCAGCAGCTTGGTAGACAGCTCCTTGAACACTGAAGCTTTCTTT
TRBV27,TRBJ2-7,-,TRBD2,CASSASGSSYEQYF,TGTGCCAGCAGTGCTAGCGGGAGTTCCTACGAGCAGTACTTC
TRBV5-1,TRBJ2-4,few,TRBD1,CASSPQGAGNIQYF,TGCGCCAGCAGCCCACAGGGGGCAGGAAACATTCAGTACTTC
TRBV30,TRBJ1-5,-,-,CAWSTSFTDPQHF,TGTGCCTGGAGTACCTCATTCACAGATCCCCAGCATTTT
TRBV7-9,TRBJ2-3,-,-,CAYEYPVAADTQYF,TGTGCCTACGAATACCCTGTGGCGGCAGATACGCAGTATTTT
TRBV10-3,TRBJ1-2,-,-,CAIRPGEINYGYTF,TGTGCCATCAGGCCGGGAGAGATAAACTATGGCTACACCTTC
TRBV7-9,TRBJ1-2,-,-,CASSLVKGRDNGYTF,TGTGCCAGCAGCTTAGTGAAGGGTCGGGATAATGGCTACACCTTC
TRBV5-1,TRBJ2-1,-,TRBD2,CASSISSGGNNEQFF,TGCGCCAGCAGCATCTCTAGCGGGGGAAACAATGAGCAGTTCTTC
TRBV28,TRBJ2-1,few,-,CASSFEGVYNEQFF,TGTGCCAGCAGTTTTGAGGGAGTCTACAATGAGCAGTTCTTC
TRBV7-2,TRBJ1-1,few,-,CASSLEQNTEAFF,TGTGCCAGCAGCTTAGAACAGAACACTGAAGCTTTCTTT
TRBV7-7,TRBJ2-1,-,-,CASSLVTAHNEQFF,TGTGCTAGCAGCTTAGTAACTGCCCATAATGAGCAGTTCTTC
TRBV6-4,TRBJ2-1,-,-,CASSERGSSYNEQFF,TGTGCCAGCAGTGAGCGGGGTAGCTCCTACAATGAGCAGTTCTTC
TRBV9,TRBJ2-3,-,-,CASSVMRGGADTQYF,TGTGCCAGCAGCGTCATGAGAGGGGGAGCAGATACGCAGTATTTT
TRBV28,TRBJ1-4,-,-,CASSTPGAATNEKLFF,TGTGCCAGCAGTACCCCAGGGGCAGCTACTAATGAAAAACTGTTTTTT
TRBV2,TRBJ2-7,-,TRBD2,CASSGPGTVTSGNPYEQYF,TGTGCCAGCAGTGGACCAGGGACAGTTACTAGCGGGAACCCCTACGAGCAGTACTTC
TRBV7-2,TRBJ2-5,-,TRBD2,CASSLRLAQETQYF,TGTGCCAGCAGCTTACGACTAGCTCAAGAGACCCAGTACTTC
TRBV15,TRBJ2-5,-,TRBD2,CATSKLPGLQYF,TGTGCCACCAGCAAGCTTCCGGGACTACAGTACTTC
TRBV28,TRBJ2-5,once,-,CASSFSDLKEETQYF,TGTGCCAGCAGTTTTTCCGATCTCAAGGAGGAGACCCAGTACTTC
TRBV15,TRBJ2-1,once,TRBD2,CATSRRTSGGHSYNEQFF,TGTGCCACCAGCAGACGGACTAGCGGGGGGCATTCCTACAATGAGCAGTTCTTC
TRBV28,TRBJ2-3,-,-,CASVSGYETDTQYF,TGTGCCAGCGTCAGCGGTTATGAGACAGATACGCAGTATTTT
TRBV5-1,TRBJ1-1,-,TRBD1,CASRSGQGGNTEAFF,TGCGCCAGCAGGTCCGGACAGGGTGGGAACACTGAAGCTTTCTTT
TRBV6-1,TRBJ2-3,-,TRBD1,CASSPRDRADTQYF,TGTGCCAGCAGCCCCCGGGACAGGGCAGATACGCAGTATTTT
TRBV2,TRBJ2-2,-,TRBD2,CASSVLPYSRTSSSGELFF,TGTGCCAGCAGTGTACTCCCCTATAGCCGGACTAGCTCTAGCGGGGAGCTGTTTTTT
TRBV19,TRBJ1-2,once,-,CASYRDPRYGYTF,TGTGCCAGTTACAGGGACCCGAGATATGGCTACACCTTC
TRBV10-2,TRBJ2-7,-,-,CASSDTGHYEQYF,TGCGCCAGCAGTGATACAGGACACTACGAGCAGTACTTC
TRBV6-6,TRBJ2-5,-,TRBD2,CASSYSRVAGEETQYF,TGTGCCAGCAGTTACTCGAGGGTAGCGGGGGAAGAGACCCAGTACTTC
TRBV7-5,TRBJ1-2,-,-,CVRRSRTDYGYTF,TGTGTCAGAAGGTCCCGGACAGACTATGGCTACACCTTC
TRBV6-1,TRBJ2-1,-,-,CASSGFESSYNEQFF,TGTGCCAGCAGTGGGTTCGAGAGCTCCTACAATGAGCAGTTCTTC
TRBV10-3,TRBJ2-1,few,TRBD2,CAISESPLAGSDEQFF,TGTGCCATCAGTGAGTCGCCTCTAGCGGGTAGCGATGAGCAGTTCTTC